The T cell receptor beta chain described here comes from a study of CD8 T cells in ankylosing spondylitis. Study observations and caveats: What seemed typical of ankylosing spondylitis blood was a TCR beta motif built from about eight highly homologous variants.

This clonotype showed up just a few times. Its antigen remains unknown. This CDR3 region has 12 residues. V lost 1 base and J 8 bases, leaving 8 bases between the germline ends. Germline CDR1 LGHDT, CDR2 YNNKEL (reference sequence). TCRdb independently ran MiXCR on the 5' RACE reads; one entry per CDR3 protein. This table holds just under 550,000 distinct CDR3 sequences, roughly 13% found once. The V gene is TRBV3-1, the J gene TRBJ1-1; D uncertain. What was sequenced was blood, either unsorted or a sorted T cell fraction (not recorded which). This receptor was obtained from a male donor with ankylosing spondylitis. CDR3 DNA: TGTGCCAGCAGCCAAGCGTACGGAGAAGCTTTCTTT. It encodes CASSQAYGEAFF.